This is a list of T cell receptor beta chains from one sample in a study of CD8 T cells in Susac syndrome. TCRdb reprocessed the immunoSEQ multiplex PCR reads with MiXCR, giving one entry per CDR3 protein. The sample has around 200,000 distinct CDR3 sequences; roughly 96% are singletons. Sequencing was performed on CD4+ T cells from PBMCs. The receptor source for this set is a human donor in good health. The conserved cysteine and the conserved F or W are not part of the CDR3 here. The order of the fields is CDR3 protein, V gene, J gene.

cdr3_aa: SVGVLDYEQF
v_call: TRBV29-1
j_call: TRBJ2-1

cdr3_aa: ASSEGPRETQY
v_call: TRBV9
j_call: TRBJ2-5

cdr3_aa: SVGARDRGNYGYT
v_call: TRBV29-1
j_call: TRBJ1-2

cdr3_aa: ASSPNSYGYT
v_call: TRBV6-1
j_call: TRBJ1-2

cdr3_aa: ASSLHGGGTTQY
v_call: TRBV14
j_call: TRBJ2-3

cdr3_aa: ASGILNQETQY
v_call: TRBV5-4
j_call: TRBJ2-5

cdr3_aa: ASVRSYGGPGANVLT
v_call: TRBV27
j_call: TRBJ2-6

cdr3_aa: ASSQGPGSRSPLH
v_call: TRBV3-1
j_call: TRBJ1-6

cdr3_aa: SVLQGARGYT
v_call: TRBV29-1
j_call: TRBJ1-2

cdr3_aa: SADGGGARDTQY
v_call: TRBV20-1
j_call: TRBJ2-3

cdr3_aa: ASYRADTQY
v_call: TRBV11-2
j_call: TRBJ2-3

cdr3_aa: SAPGPRSYNEQF
v_call: TRBV20-1
j_call: TRBJ2-1

cdr3_aa: ASSLSRATTGELF
v_call: TRBV7-3
j_call: TRBJ2-2

cdr3_aa: ASSSTGLPTSTQY
v_call: TRBV6-2/TRBV6-3
j_call: TRBJ2-3

cdr3_aa: ASSRRQEKLF
v_call: TRBV7-2
j_call: TRBJ1-4

cdr3_aa: ASSIRDRGQPQH
v_call: TRBV19
j_call: TRBJ1-5

cdr3_aa: ASSEGQETQY
v_call: TRBV2
j_call: TRBJ2-5

cdr3_aa: ASSEGETDTQY
v_call: TRBV6-4
j_call: TRBJ2-3

cdr3_aa: ASSEGRLGGYT
v_call: TRBV2
j_call: TRBJ1-2

cdr3_aa: ASRGSGWGTEAF
v_call: TRBV2
j_call: TRBJ1-1

cdr3_aa: ASSLGSTGQYGYT
v_call: TRBV28
j_call: TRBJ1-2

cdr3_aa: ASSRGTDEQF
v_call: TRBV5-4
j_call: TRBJ2-1

cdr3_aa: ASSEVPGLANEQF
v_call: TRBV5-1
j_call: TRBJ2-1

cdr3_aa: SVRITSYNEQF
v_call: TRBV29-1
j_call: TRBJ2-1

cdr3_aa: SADTGTSGRDEQF
v_call: TRBV20-1
j_call: TRBJ2-1

cdr3_aa: ASTSGVSGETQY
v_call: TRBV12-3/TRBV12-4
j_call: TRBJ2-5

cdr3_aa: ASSHDRGRYEQY
v_call: TRBV4-3
j_call: TRBJ2-7

cdr3_aa: ASSQERAGNPTDTQY
v_call: TRBV4-3
j_call: TRBJ2-3

cdr3_aa: ASSRAESGGHEQY
v_call: TRBV3-1
j_call: TRBJ2-7

cdr3_aa: ASSQADRGRVDYGYT
v_call: TRBV4-3
j_call: TRBJ1-2

cdr3_aa: SVEGTSGSLETQY
v_call: TRBV29-1
j_call: TRBJ2-5

cdr3_aa: ASSQEGDEQF
v_call: TRBV3-1
j_call: TRBJ2-1

cdr3_aa: ASMSLKDTEAF
v_call: TRBV3-1
j_call: TRBJ1-1

cdr3_aa: ASSSDTGGTEAF
v_call: TRBV5-1
j_call: TRBJ1-1

cdr3_aa: ASSLDPDSGAGANVLT
v_call: TRBV11-2
j_call: TRBJ2-6

cdr3_aa: SAPHPLSNQPQH
v_call: TRBV20-1
j_call: TRBJ1-5

cdr3_aa: ASSLAAPGQGYEQY
v_call: TRBV27
j_call: TRBJ2-7

cdr3_aa: ASSLQGGYT
v_call: TRBV28
j_call: TRBJ1-2

cdr3_aa: ATQGDYSNQPQH
v_call: TRBV28
j_call: TRBJ1-5

cdr3_aa: AFKATSTDTQY
v_call: TRBV30
j_call: TRBJ2-3